This T cell receptor (beta chain) was identified in a study of early T cells in non-severe SARS-CoV-2 infection. TCRdb fed the 5' RACE reads into MiXCR, producing one record per CDR3 protein. The sample shows over 90,000 distinct CDR3 sequences, roughly 14% of them seen only once. The table lists this clonotype with a few counts. The source of this sequence is an adult who was a healthcare worker with PCR-confirmed SARS-CoV-2 infection or an uninfected control (not recorded which). Specimen: whole blood.

In DNA form, the CDR3 reads TGTGCCAGCAGCGTAGGAAAAGGAAATTCACCCCTCCACTTT. The encoded protein is CASSVGKGNSPLHF. The chain employs TRBV9 and TRBJ1-6; D not resolved. V was shortened by 0 bases and J by 7 bases, with 8 bases between the two germline ends. This CDR3 comprises 14 residues. The germline V gene has CDR1 SGDLS and CDR2 YYNGEE.